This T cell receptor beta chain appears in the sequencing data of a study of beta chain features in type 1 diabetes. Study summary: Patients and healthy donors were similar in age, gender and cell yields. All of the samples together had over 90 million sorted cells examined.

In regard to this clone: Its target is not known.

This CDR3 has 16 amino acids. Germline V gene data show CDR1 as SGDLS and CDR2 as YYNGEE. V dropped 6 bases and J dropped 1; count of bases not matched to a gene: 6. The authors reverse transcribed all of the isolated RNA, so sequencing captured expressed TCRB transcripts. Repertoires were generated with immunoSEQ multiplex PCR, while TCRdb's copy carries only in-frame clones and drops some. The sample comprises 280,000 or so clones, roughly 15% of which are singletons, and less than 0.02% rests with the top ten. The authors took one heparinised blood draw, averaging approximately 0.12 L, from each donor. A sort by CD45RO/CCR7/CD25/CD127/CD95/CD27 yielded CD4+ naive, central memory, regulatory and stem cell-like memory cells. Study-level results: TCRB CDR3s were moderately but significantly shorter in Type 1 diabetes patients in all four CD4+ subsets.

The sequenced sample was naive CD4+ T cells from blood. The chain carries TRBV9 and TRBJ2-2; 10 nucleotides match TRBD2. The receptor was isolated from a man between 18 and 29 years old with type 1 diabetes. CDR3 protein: CASTSSGGENTGELFF. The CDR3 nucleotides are TGTGCCAGCACCTCTAGCGGGGGAGAGAACACCGGGGAGCTGTTTTTT.